This T cell receptor beta chain was observed in a study of blood T cell repertoires in COVID-19. Across the whole study: Researchers got acute and convalescent COVID-19 samples from the United States, Italy and Spain. T cells, B-cell-depleted T cells, or PBMCs supplied cDNA or gDNA.

Under the authors' procedure: Reference gene primer amplification in the assay estimated nucleated cell counts. Measured with immunoSEQ multiplex PCR; TCRdb has only the in-frame clones, and not every one. V and J calls plus clone size are reproduced from that table; the DNA served to infer D and trimming. The sample lists about 62,000 clones; roughly 85% were seen once. The CDR3 consists of 15 residues. V was clipped by 5 bases and J by 1 base; unmatched bases: 6. From germline, CDR1 is SGHTA and CDR2 FQGNSA. The genes are TRBV7-2 and TRBJ2-7; 9 bases match TRBD1. The receptor comes from a woman aged 80 or over with acute or convalescent COVID-19. The sample consisted of peripheral blood. CDR3 coding DNA: TGTGCCAGCAGCGCACAGGGGGCTGGTTCCTACGAGCAGTACTTC. Translation gives CASSAQGAGSYEQYF.